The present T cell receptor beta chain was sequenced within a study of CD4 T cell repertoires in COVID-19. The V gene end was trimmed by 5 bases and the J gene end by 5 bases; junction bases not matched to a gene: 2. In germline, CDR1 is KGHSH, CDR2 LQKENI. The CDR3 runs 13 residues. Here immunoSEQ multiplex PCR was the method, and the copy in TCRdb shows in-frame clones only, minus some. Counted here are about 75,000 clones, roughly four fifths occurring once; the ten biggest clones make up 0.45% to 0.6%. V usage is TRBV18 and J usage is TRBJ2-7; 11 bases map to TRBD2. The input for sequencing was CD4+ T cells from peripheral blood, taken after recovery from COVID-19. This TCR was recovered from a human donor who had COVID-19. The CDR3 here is CASSGLAGNEQYF. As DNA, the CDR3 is TGTGCCAGCTCAGGACTAGCGGGCAACGAGCAGTACTTC.